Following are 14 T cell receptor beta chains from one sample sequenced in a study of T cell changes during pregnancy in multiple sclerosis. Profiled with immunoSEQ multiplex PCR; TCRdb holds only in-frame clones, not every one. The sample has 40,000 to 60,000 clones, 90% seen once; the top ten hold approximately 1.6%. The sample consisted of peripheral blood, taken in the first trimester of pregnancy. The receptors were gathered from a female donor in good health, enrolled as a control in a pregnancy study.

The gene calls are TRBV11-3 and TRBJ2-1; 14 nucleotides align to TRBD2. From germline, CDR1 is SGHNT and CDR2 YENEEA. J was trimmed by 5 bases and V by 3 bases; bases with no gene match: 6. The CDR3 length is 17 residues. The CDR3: CASSLGRTSGGHNEQFF. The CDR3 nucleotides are TGTGCCAGCAGCTTGGGCAGGACTAGCGGGGGGCACAATGAGCAGTTCTTC.

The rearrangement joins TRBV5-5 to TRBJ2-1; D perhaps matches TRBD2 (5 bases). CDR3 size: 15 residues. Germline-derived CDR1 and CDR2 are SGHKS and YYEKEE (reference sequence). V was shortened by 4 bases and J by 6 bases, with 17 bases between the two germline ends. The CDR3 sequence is CASSPTRGLSNEQFF. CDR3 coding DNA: TGTGCCAGCAGCCCCACTAGAGGATTGTCCAATGAGCAGTTCTTC.

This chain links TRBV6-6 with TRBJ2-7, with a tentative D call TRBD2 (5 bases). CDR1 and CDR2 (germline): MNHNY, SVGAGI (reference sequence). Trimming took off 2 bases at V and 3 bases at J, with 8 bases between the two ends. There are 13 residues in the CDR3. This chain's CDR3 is CASSYPEGYEQYF. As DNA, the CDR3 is TGTGCCAGCAGTTACCCCGAGGGCTACGAGCAGTACTTC.

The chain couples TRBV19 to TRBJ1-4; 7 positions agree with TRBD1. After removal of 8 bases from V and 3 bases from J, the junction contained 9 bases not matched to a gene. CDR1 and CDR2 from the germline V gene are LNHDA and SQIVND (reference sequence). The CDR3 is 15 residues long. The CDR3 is CASHRAGQSNEKLFF. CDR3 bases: TGTGCCAGTCATCGTGCGGGACAGTCTAATGAAAAACTGTTTTTT.

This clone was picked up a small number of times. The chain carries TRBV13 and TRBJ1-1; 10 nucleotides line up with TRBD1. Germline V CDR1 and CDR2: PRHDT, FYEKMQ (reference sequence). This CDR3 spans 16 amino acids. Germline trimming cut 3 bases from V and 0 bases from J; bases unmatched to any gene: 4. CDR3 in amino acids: CASSFRQGAVNTEAFF. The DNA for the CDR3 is TGTGCCAGCAGCTTTAGACAGGGGGCGGTGAACACTGAAGCTTTCTTT.

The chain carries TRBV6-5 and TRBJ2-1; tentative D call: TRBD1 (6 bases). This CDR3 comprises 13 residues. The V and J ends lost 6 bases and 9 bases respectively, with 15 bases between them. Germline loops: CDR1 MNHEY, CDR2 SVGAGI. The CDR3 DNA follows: TGTGCCAGCAGCGACACAGGGAAACCTGAGCAGTTCTTC. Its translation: CASSDTGKPEQFF.

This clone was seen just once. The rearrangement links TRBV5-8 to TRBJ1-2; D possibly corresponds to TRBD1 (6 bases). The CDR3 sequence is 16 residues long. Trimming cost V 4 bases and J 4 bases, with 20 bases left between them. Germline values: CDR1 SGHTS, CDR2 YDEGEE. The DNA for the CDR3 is TGTGCCAGCAGCCAAAATACAGGGCGAAGGGCCTATGGCTACACCTTC. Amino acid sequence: CASSQNTGRRAYGYTF.

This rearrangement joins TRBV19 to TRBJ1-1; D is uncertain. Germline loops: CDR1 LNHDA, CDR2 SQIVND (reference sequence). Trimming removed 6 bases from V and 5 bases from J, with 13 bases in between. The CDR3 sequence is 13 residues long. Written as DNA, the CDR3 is TGTGCCAGTAGCCCCGGTCGGAGGACTGAAGCTTTCTTT. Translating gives CASSPGRRTEAFF. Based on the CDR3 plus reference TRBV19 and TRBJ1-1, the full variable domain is DGGITQSPKYLFRKEGQNVTLSCEQNLNHDAMYWYRQDPGQGLRLIYYSQIVNDFQKGDIAEGYSVSREKKESFPLTVTSAQKNPTAFYLCASSPGRRTEAFFGQGTRLTVV.

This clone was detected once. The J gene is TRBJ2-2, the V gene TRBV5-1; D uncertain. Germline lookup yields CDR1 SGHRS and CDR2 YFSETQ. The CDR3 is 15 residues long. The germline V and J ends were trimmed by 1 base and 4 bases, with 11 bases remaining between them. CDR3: CASSLTPQSTGELFF. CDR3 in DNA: TGCGCCAGCAGCTTGACCCCACAGTCCACCGGGGAGCTGTTTTTT.

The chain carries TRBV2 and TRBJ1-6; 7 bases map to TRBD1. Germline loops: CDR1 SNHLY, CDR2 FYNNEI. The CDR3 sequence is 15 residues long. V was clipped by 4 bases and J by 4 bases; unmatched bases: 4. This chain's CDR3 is CASSVGQSYNSPLHF. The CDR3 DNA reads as TGTGCCAGCAGTGTGGGACAGTCGTATAATTCACCCCTCCACTTT.

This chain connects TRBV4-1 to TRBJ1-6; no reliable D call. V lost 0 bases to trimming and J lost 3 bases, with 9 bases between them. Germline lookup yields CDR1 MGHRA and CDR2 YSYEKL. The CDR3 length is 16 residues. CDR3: CASSQDHPGYNSPLHF. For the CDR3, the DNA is TGCGCCAGCAGCCAAGATCATCCAGGCTATAATTCACCCCTCCACTTT.

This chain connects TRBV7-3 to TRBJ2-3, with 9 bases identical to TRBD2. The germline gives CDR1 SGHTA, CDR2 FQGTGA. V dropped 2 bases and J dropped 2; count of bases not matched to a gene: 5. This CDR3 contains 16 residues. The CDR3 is CASSLGRGGDTDTQYF. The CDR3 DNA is TGTGCCAGCAGCTTAGGGCGGGGGGGCGACACAGATACGCAGTATTTT.

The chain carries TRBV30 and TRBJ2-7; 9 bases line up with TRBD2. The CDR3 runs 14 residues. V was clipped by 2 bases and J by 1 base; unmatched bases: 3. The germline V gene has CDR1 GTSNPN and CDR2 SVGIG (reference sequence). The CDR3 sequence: CAWSHGLASYEQYF. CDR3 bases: TGTGCCTGGAGTCACGGACTAGCGTCCTACGAGCAGTACTTC.

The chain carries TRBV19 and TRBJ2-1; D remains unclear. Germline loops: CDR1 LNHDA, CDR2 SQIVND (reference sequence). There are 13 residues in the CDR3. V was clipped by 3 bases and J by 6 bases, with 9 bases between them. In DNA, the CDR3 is TGTGCCAGTAGTATGGCACAGAGCAATGAGCAGTTCTTC. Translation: CASSMAQSNEQFF.